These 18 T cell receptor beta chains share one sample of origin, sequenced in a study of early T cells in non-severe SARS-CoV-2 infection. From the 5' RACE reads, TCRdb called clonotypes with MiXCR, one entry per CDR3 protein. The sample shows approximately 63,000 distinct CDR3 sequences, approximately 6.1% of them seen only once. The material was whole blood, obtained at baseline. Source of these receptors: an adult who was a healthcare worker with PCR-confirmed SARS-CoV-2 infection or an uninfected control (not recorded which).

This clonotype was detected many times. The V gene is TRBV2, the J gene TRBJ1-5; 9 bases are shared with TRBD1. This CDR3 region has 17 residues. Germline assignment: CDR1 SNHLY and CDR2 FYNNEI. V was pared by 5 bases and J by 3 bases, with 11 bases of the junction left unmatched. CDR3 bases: TGTGCCAGCAGTTGGTCCGGGACAGGGTTGACCAATCAGCCCCAGCATTTT. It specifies CASSWSGTGLTNQPQHF.

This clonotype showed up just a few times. The CDR3 DNA sequence: TGCGCCAGCAGCCAAGAAGGGGACAGGGAGGGCTACACCTTC. Translation gives CASSQEGDREGYTF. V gene TRBV4-3 combines with J gene TRBJ1-2; 9 positions match TRBD1. J lost 8 bases, V lost 0 bases, and 4 bases had no gene match. This CDR3 region has 14 residues. CDR1 and CDR2 (germline): LGHNA, YSLEER.

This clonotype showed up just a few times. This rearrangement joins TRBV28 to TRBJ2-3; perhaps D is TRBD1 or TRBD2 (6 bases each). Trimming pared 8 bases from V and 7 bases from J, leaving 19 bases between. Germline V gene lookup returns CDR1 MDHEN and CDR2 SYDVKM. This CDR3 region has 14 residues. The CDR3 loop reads CASRPSGARNTQYF. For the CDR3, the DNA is TGTGCCAGCCGTCCATCGGGGGCTAGAAATACGCAGTATTTT.

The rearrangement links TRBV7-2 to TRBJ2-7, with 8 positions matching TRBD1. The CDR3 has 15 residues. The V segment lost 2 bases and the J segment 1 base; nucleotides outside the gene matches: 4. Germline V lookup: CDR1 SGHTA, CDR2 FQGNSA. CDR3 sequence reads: CASSLLGDRSYEQYF. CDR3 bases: TGTGCCAGCAGCTTATTGGGGGACAGGTCCTACGAGCAGTACTTC. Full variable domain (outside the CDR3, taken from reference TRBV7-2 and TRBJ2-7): GAGVSQSPSNKVTEKGKDVELRCDPISGHTALYWYRQSLGQGLEFLIYFQGNSAPDKSGLPSDRFSAERTGGSVSTLTIQRTQQEDSAVYLCASSLLGDRSYEQYFGPGTRLTVT.

The DNA of the CDR3 is TGTGCCAGCAGCCAGTTGACAGGGAAGTACGAGCAGTACTTC. As protein: CASSQLTGKYEQYF. The chain is built from TRBV4-2 and TRBJ2-7; 7 nucleotides match TRBD1. Germline assignment: CDR1 LGHNA and CDR2 YNFKEQ. The junction had 6 bases not matched to a gene; V was cut back by 3 bases and J by 4 bases. The CDR3 has 14 amino acids.

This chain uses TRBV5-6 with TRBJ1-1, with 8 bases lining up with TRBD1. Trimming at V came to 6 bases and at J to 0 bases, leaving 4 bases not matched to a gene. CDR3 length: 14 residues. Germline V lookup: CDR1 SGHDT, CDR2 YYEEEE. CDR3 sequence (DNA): TGTGCCAGCAATACAGGGGGTTTGAACACTGAAGCTTTCTTT. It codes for CASNTGGLNTEAFF. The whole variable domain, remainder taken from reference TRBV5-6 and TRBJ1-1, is DAGVTQSPTHLIKTRGQQVTLRCSPKSGHDTVSWYQQALGQGPQFIFQYYEEEERQRGNFPDRFSGHQFPNYSSELNVNALLLGDSALYLCASNTGGLNTEAFFGQGTRLTVV.

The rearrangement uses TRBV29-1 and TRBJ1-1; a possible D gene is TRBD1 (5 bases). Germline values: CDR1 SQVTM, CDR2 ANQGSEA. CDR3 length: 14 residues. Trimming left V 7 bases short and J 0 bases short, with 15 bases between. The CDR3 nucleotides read TGCAGCGATTTTGTGGGGGACTTGAACACTGAAGCTTTCTTT. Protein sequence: CSDFVGDLNTEAFF.

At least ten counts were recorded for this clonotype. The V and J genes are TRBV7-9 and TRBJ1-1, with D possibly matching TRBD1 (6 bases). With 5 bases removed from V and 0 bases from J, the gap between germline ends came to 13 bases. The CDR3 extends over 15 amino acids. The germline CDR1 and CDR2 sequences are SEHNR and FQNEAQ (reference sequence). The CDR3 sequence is CASSPRTAMNTEAFF. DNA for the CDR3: TGTGCCAGCAGCCCTCGGACAGCCATGAACACTGAAGCTTTCTTT.

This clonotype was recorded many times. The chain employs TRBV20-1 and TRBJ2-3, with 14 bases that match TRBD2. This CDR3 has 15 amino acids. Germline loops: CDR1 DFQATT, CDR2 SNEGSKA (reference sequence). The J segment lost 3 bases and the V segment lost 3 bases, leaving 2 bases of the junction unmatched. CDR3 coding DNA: TGCAGTGCTAGTGGACTAGCGGGAGGAACAGATACGCAGTATTTT. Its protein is CSASGLAGGTDTQYF.

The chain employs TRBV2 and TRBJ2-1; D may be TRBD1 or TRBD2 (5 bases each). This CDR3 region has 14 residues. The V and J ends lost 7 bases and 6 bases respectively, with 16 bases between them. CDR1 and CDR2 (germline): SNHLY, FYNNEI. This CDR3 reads CASTTEGLGNEQFF. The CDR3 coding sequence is TGTGCCAGCACCACCGAGGGGCTAGGCAATGAGCAGTTCTTC.

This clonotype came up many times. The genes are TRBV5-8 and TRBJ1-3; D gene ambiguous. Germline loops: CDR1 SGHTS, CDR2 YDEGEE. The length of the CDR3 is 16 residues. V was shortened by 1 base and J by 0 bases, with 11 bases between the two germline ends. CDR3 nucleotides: TGTGCCAGCAGCTTGAAGTACGGGAGCTCTGGAAACACCATATATTTT. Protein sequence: CASSLKYGSSGNTIYF.

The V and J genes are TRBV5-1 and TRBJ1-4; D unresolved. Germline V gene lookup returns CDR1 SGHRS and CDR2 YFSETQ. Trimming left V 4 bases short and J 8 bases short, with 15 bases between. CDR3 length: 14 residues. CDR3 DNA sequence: TGCGCCAGCAGCGCAGGATCAGGAAGAGAAAAACTGTTTTTT. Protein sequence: CASSAGSGREKLFF. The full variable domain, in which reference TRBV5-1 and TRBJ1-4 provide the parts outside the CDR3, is KAGVTQTPRYLIKTRGQQVTLSCSPISGHRSVSWYQQTPGQGLQFLFEYFSETQRNKGNFPGRFSGRQFSNSRSEMNVSTLELGDSALYLCASSAGSGREKLFFGSGTQLSVL.

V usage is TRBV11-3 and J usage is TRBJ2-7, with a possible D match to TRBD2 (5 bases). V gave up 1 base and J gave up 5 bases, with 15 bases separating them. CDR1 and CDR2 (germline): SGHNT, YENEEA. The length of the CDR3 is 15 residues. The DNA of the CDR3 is TGTGCCAGCAGCTTAGGGACTGCGCTGTCAGACGAGCAGTACTTC. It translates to CASSLGTALSDEQYF.

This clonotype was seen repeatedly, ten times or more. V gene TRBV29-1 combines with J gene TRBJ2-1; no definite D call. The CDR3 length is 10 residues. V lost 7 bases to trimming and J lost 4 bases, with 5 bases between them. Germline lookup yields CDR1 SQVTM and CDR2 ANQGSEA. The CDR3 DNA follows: TGCAGCGATCCTTACAATGAGCAGTTCTTC. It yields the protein CSDPYNEQFF.

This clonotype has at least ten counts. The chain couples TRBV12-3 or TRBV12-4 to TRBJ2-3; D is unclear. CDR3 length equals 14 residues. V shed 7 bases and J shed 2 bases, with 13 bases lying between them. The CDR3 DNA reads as TGTGCCAGCAAGGGTTTAAGGGACACAGATACGCAGTATTTT. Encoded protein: CASKGLRDTDTQYF.

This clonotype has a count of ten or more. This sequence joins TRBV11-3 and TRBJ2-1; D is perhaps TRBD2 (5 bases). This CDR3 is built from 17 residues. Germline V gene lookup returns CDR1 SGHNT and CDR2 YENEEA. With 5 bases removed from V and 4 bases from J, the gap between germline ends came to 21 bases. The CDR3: CASSESSSAGGYNEQFF. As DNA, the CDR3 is TGTGCCAGCAGCGAGTCCTCCTCCGCCGGCGGGTACAATGAGCAGTTCTTC.

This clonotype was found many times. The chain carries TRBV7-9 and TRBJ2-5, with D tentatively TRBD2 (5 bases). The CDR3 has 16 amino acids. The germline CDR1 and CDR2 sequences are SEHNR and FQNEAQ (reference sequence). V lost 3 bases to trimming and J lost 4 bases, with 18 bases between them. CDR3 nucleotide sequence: TGTGCCAGCAGCTTGTGGACTCAGTTGGGGTCAGAGACCCAGTACTTC. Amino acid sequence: CASSLWTQLGSETQYF.

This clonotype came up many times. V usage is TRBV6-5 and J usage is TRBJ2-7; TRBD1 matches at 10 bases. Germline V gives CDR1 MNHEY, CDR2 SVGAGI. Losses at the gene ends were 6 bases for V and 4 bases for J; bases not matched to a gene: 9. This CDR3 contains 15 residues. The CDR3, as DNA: TGTGCCAGCAGACTCGCGACAGGGGGCTTGTACGAGCAGTACTTC. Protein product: CASRLATGGLYEQYF.